The T cell receptor (beta chain) under discussion was sequenced for a study of blood T cell repertoires in COVID-19. TCRdb's table, derived via immunoSEQ multiplex PCR, lists solely in-frame clones and lacks some. The sample shows more than 200,000 clones, 70% to 90% of them seen only once. The V gene end was trimmed by 1 base and the J gene end by 1 base; junction bases not matched to a gene: 5. CDR3 length: 17 amino acids. CDR1 and CDR2 from the germline V gene are LNHNV and YYDKDF (reference sequence). This clone was seen just once. Sequencing was carried out using peripheral blood. V gene TRBV15 combines with J gene TRBJ2-2; TRBD2 matches 8 bases. The TCR sequence derives from a man aged 18 to 29 with active or convalescent COVID-19. The CDR3 DNA reads as TGTGCCACCAGCAGAGTGATCCTAGCGGGGAACACCGGGGAGCTGTTTTTT. Its translation is CATSRVILAGNTGELFF.